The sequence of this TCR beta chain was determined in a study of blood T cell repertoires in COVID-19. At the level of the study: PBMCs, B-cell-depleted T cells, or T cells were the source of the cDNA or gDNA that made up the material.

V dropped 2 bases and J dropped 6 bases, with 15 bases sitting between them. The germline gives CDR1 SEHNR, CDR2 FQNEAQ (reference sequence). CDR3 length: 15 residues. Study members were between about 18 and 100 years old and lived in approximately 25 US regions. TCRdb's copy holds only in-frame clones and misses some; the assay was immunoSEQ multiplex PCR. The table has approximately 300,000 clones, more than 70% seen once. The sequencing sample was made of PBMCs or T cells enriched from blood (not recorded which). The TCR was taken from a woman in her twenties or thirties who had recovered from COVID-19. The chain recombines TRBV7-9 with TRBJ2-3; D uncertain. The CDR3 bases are TGTGCCAGCAGCTTATCCGCGCGGCCACGGGATACGCAGTATTTT. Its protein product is CASSLSARPRDTQYF.